This T cell receptor beta chain came from a study of blood T cell repertoires in COVID-19. About the study: Acute and convalescent COVID-19 samples came from the United States, Italy and Spain. T cells, B-cell-depleted T cells, or PBMCs provided the cDNA or gDNA that served as material.

A word on this clone: Other DNA variants within this sample encode the same CDR3.

V lost 5 bases, J lost 2 bases, and 3 bases stayed unmatched. The CDR3 has 15 residues. Germline CDR1 MNHEY, CDR2 SMNVEV (reference sequence). The authors' processing: Reference gene primer amplification gave nucleated cell count estimates. Method: immunoSEQ multiplex PCR; TCRdb's copy keeps in-frame clones and lacks some. V, J and clone size reflect that table, while D and trimming were determined from the DNA. The table lists fewer than 300,000 clones, just over 90% of them singletons, with roughly 2.3% in the top ten. The source of this sequence is a woman in her twenties or thirties with COVID-19, enrolled during active disease. The chain is built from TRBV27 and TRBJ1-5, with TRBD1 matching 10 bases. The sequenced sample consisted of peripheral blood. CDR3 protein: CASSPGTGGNQPQHF. For the CDR3, the DNA is TGTGCCAGCAGTCCCGGGACAGGGGGCAATCAGCCCCAGCATTTT.